This is a list of T cell receptor beta chains from one sample in a study of blood T cell repertoires in COVID-19. Clones were sequenced by immunoSEQ multiplex PCR, and TCRdb holds only the in-frame ones, with some missing. The sample includes 310,000 or so clones, approximately 83% of them seen just once. The specimen was peripheral blood. These receptors were taken from a woman younger than 45 who had recovered from COVID-19. CDR3s include the opening cysteine and the closing phenylalanine or tryptophan. The D gene is left open where the match is weak. Not every row has a clone size; where given, it reads once, few, many or a size class.

v_gene	d_gene	len	j_gene	abundance	CDR3nt	CDR3aa
TRBV5-1	-	17	TRBJ2-5	-	TGCGCCAGCAGCTTGACCGACCGGAGCCGAGACCAAGAGACCCAGTACTTC	CASSLTDRSRDQETQYF
TRBV28	TRBD2	16	TRBJ2-5	-	TGTGCCAGCAGTCACTCGGAAGGACTAGCCCCAGAGACCCAGTACTTC	CASSHSEGLAPETQYF
TRBV6-5	TRBD1	14	TRBJ2-3	-	TGTGCCAGCAGTCGGACAGGGGGCACAGATACGCAGTATTTT	CASSRTGGTDTQYF
TRBV4-1	TRBD2	17	TRBJ2-7	-	TGCGCCAGCAGCCGAGACCCCGGCGGAGCGGGAGGGGAAGAGCAGTACTTC	CASSRDPGGAGGEEQYF
TRBV5-1	TRBD1	15	TRBJ2-1	-	TGCGCCAGCAGCCCACTCGGGACAGGGATCAATGAGCAGTTCTTC	CASSPLGTGINEQFF
TRBV19	TRBD1	15	TRBJ1-1	-	TGTGCCAGTAGTATGGGACAGGGGGCGACCACTGAAGCTTTCTTT	CASSMGQGATTEAFF
TRBV27	-	15	TRBJ1-6	few	TGTGCCAGCAGTCCGCTCACAGGGAGAAATTCACCCCTCCACTTT	CASSPLTGRNSPLHF
TRBV5-1	-	16	TRBJ2-3	-	TGCGCCAGCAGCGAATTAGGGGGGGTTAGCACAGATACGCAGTATTTT	CASSELGGVSTDTQYF
TRBV2	TRBD1	15	TRBJ1-5	-	TGTGCCAGCAGAGGGACAGACGTTAGCAATCAGCCCCAGCATTTT	CASRGTDVSNQPQHF
TRBV28	-	16	TRBJ1-3	few	TGTGCCAGCAGTTCACCTGGACAGTTCTCTGGAAACACCATATATTTT	CASSSPGQFSGNTIYF
TRBV2	-	16	TRBJ2-6	-	TGTGCCAGCAGCGAAGGGCGGAGGGTTGGGGCCAACGTCCTGACTTTC	CASSEGRRVGANVLTF
TRBV5-1	TRBD1	16	TRBJ2-5	-	TGCGCCAGCAGCCTCTTCAGGACAGGGGGCGGTGAGACCCAGTACTTC	CASSLFRTGGGETQYF
TRBV7-9	-	14	TRBJ1-5	-	TGTGCCAGCAGCTTAGGGCAGGGGAATCAGCCCCAGCATTTT	CASSLGQGNQPQHF
TRBV7-2	TRBD2	13	TRBJ2-1	-	TGTGCCAGTGAAAGCGGGAGTGGGGATGAGCAGTTCTTC	CASESGSGDEQFF
TRBV6-5	TRBD2	16	TRBJ2-7	few	TGTGCCAGCAGTTACTCGGGAGCGGGAGAGGGCAACGAGCAGTACTTC	CASSYSGAGEGNEQYF
TRBV11-3	TRBD2	16	TRBJ2-2	once	TGTGCCAGCAGCTCGACTAGCGGGAGGGCCGTCGGGGAGCTGTTTTTT	CASSSTSGRAVGELFF
TRBV5-6	-	11	TRBJ1-2	-	TGTGCCAGCAGCTTGGCAGGGCCCTACACCTTC	CASSLAGPYTF
TRBV5-1	TRBD1	15	TRBJ2-2	-	TGCGCCAGCAGCTCTCAGACAGGGTTCAGCGGGGAGCTGTTTTTT	CASSSQTGFSGELFF
TRBV5-4	TRBD1	15	TRBJ2-3	-	TGTGCCAGCAGAGGGGGACAGGGAGGCACAGATACGCAGTATTTT	CASRGGQGGTDTQYF
TRBV6-1	TRBD1	16	TRBJ1-2	-	TGTGCCAGCAGTGACGTAAGGACAGGGTTCGGCTATGGCTACACCTTC	CASSDVRTGFGYGYTF
TRBV4-3	TRBD1	15	TRBJ2-7	-	TGCGCCAGCAGCCAAGAAGGGGGACAGTCCTACGAGCAGTACTTC	CASSQEGGQSYEQYF
TRBV18	TRBD1	15	TRBJ2-2	-	TGTGCCAGCTCACCACCGCCAGGGGGCCCCGGGGAGCTGTTTTTT	CASSPPPGGPGELFF
TRBV5-4	TRBD2	16	TRBJ2-1	-	TGTGCCAGCAGCTTGGGGCTAGCGGGGGGAAGGAATGAGCAGTTCTTC	CASSLGLAGGRNEQFF
TRBV5-1	-	14	TRBJ2-5	-	TGCGCCAGCAGCCCCTTACGCGGGGAAGAGACCCAGTACTTC	CASSPLRGEETQYF
TRBV6-5	-	13	TRBJ2-7	-	TGTGCCAGCAATCGTGGGAGTTTCTACGAGCAGTACTTC	CASNRGSFYEQYF
TRBV10-3	TRBD2	17	TRBJ2-3	-	TGTGCCATCAGTGCCACTAGCGGGGACACTAGCACAGATACGCAGTATTTT	CAISATSGDTSTDTQYF
TRBV2	-	13	TRBJ1-6	-	TGTGCCAGCAAGAGCTCCTATAATTCACCCCTCCACTTT	CASKSSYNSPLHF
TRBV21-1	-	20	TRBJ1-6	-	TGTGCCAGCAGCCAAACAATCGTGAAAGAGCCGGGAAGCCTTAATTCACCCCTCCACTTT	CASSQTIVKEPGSLNSPLHF
TRBV10-3	TRBD2	15	TRBJ2-1	-	TGTGCCATCAGTCTGGAGCGGGGGGGCTACAATGAGCAGTTCTTC	CAISLERGGYNEQFF
TRBV23-1	TRBD1	15	TRBJ2-7	-	TGCGCCAGCAGTCTCACAGGGGGTTCAGGTTACGAGCAGTACTTC	CASSLTGGSGYEQYF
TRBV30	-	13	TRBJ2-7	-	TGTGCCTGGAGTGTAACCGCTACCTACGAGCAGTACTTC	CAWSVTATYEQYF
TRBV3-1/TRBV3-2	-	16	TRBJ1-2	-	TGTGCCAGCAGCCAAGATCCTGCGGGGGTAAGCTATGGCTACACCTTC	CASSQDPAGVSYGYTF
TRBV2	-	14	TRBJ1-4	-	TGTGCCAGCAGTGAAGCTGAGTCTAATGAAAAACTGTTTTTT	CASSEAESNEKLFF
TRBV7-2	-	14	TRBJ1-6	-	TGTGCCAGCAGACCCCAGGGGACGGGATCACCCCTCCACTTT	CASRPQGTGSPLHF
TRBV18	-	15	TRBJ2-3	-	TGTGCCAGCTCATCGGGGGTGCGGGGAACAGATACGCAGTATTTT	CASSSGVRGTDTQYF
TRBV6-5	-	14	TRBJ1-3	-	TGTGCCAGCTGGGGCGGTTCAACTGGAAACACCATATATTTT	CASWGGSTGNTIYF
TRBV21-1	-	19	TRBJ2-3	-	TGTGCCAGCAGCAAGAGACGACTAGCGGGAGGGCCCTACACAGATACGCAGTATTTT	CASSKRRLAGGPYTDTQYF
TRBV2	TRBD1	18	TRBJ1-1	-	TGTGCCAGCAGTGAAGTTCCCGAAACAGGGGCCCTGAACACTGAAGCTTTCTTT	CASSEVPETGALNTEAFF
TRBV3-1/TRBV3-2	-	15	TRBJ1-2	-	TGTGCCAGCAGCCAGATGGCGGGGCAACACTATGGCTACACCTTC	CASSQMAGQHYGYTF
TRBV27	TRBD1	16	TRBJ1-1	-	TGTGCCAGCAGTTCCACTTTCAACAGGGGGGACACTGAAGCTTTCTTT	CASSSTFNRGDTEAFF
TRBV9	-	14	TRBJ2-7	-	TGTGCCAGCAGCGTATCTCAGGGAGGTAAAGAGCAGTACTTC	CASSVSQGGKEQYF
TRBV7-2	-	13	TRBJ2-7	-	TGTGCCAGCAGCTTGACTAGTAACTACGAGCAGTACTTC	CASSLTSNYEQYF
TRBV24-1	TRBD2	19	TRBJ2-3	-	TGTGCCACCAGTGATCAGCGAGTTACGGCGGGAGTTCTTACAGATACGCAGTATTTT	CATSDQRVTAGVLTDTQYF
TRBV6-5	-	12	TRBJ2-7	-	TGTGCCAGCTTCTCGACAGTAAACGAGCAGTACTTC	CASFSTVNEQYF
TRBV3-1/TRBV3-2	-	15	TRBJ1-1	-	TGTGCCAGCAGCCAATCCAGTCCCGAGAACACTGAAGCTTTCTTT	CASSQSSPENTEAFF
TRBV6-5	TRBD1	14	TRBJ1-6	-	TGTGCCAGCAGCGTAGACAGGGGGAATTCACCCCTCCACTTT	CASSVDRGNSPLHF
TRBV5-6	-	14	TRBJ1-3	-	TGTGCCAGCTATGGGGGGGCGACTGGAAACACCATATATTTT	CASYGGATGNTIYF
TRBV7-9	-	17	TRBJ1-3	-	TGTGCCAGCAGCTCATCACAGGGCCGCTTTGTAGGAAACACCATATATTTT	CASSSSQGRFVGNTIYF